This T cell receptor beta chain came from a study of cytomegalovirus exposure and HLA in healthy donors. The CDR3 contains 14 residues. V lost 8 bases and J lost 0, with 14 bases in between. CDR1 is MDHEN, CDR2 SYDVKM, per germline. This clone came up a few times. 13 Jbeta primers and 60 Vbeta primers were used for the PCR. Profiling relied on immunoSEQ multiplex PCR, and the TCRdb table lists in-frame clones only, not all of them. This table has about 140,000 clones, about 80% appearing once. This clonotype was sampled from a woman between 40 and 55 years old in good health and CMV-seronegative. This chain joins TRBV28 and TRBJ2-7; D possibly corresponds to TRBD2 (5 bases). Specimen: PBMCs. The CDR3 region is CASLRAESSYEQYF. DNA of the CDR3: TGTGCCAGCTTAAGAGCGGAGAGCTCCTACGAGCAGTACTTC.